This T cell receptor (beta chain) was recovered during a study of blood T cell repertoires in COVID-19. Study details: Acute-phase and convalescent COVID-19 samples originated in the United States, Italy and Spain. T cells, B-cell-depleted T cells, or PBMCs provided the cDNA or gDNA that served as material.

Per the authors' pipeline: By means of reference gene primer amplification, nucleated cell counts were estimated. Only in-frame clones appear in the TCRdb table, and some are missing; sequencing was by immunoSEQ multiplex PCR. V and J calls and clone size follow that table, whereas D and trimming were derived from the DNA. The sample includes 60,000 to 75,000 clones, approximately 87% of them seen just once. Sequences were obtained from peripheral blood. This sequence was found in a human donor in a cohort sampled during active COVID-19.

CDR3 residues: CASSLSSGNTIYF. In nucleotides, the CDR3 is TGTGCCAGCAGCCTGTCTTCTGGAAACACCATATATTTT. The chain combines TRBV14 with TRBJ1-3; no clear D. Germline CDR1 and CDR2: SGHDN and FVKESK. With 4 bases removed from V and 1 base from J, the gap between germline ends came to 5 bases. This CDR3 region has 13 residues. Looking up the rest from reference TRBV14 and TRBJ1-3 gives the full variable domain: EAGVTQFPSHSVIEKGQTVTLRCDPISGHDNLYWYRRVMGKEIKFLLHFVKESKQDESGMPNNRFLAERTGGTYSTLKVQPAELEDSGVYFCASSLSSGNTIYFGEGSWLTVV.